Presented here are 24 T cell receptor beta chains from one specimen sequenced in a study of CD8+ T cells in alopecia areata. This sample's treatment: oral pan-JAK inhibitor, 5-10 mg twice daily. Sequencing relied on a cDNA template that was reverse transcribed from extracted RNA. TCRdb's copy holds only in-frame clones and misses some; the assay was immunoSEQ multiplex PCR. The sample consists of 190,000 or so clones, roughly 61% of them appearing once. Sequencing used CD8+ T cells sorted from blood, obtained at week 24, from a patient treated with tofacitinib. Receptor source: a human donor with alopecia areata.

This clone has a handful of counts. V usage is TRBV25-1 and J usage is TRBJ2-2; D gene ambiguous. Deletions cut 4 bases from V and 4 bases from J, with 13 bases between. Germline V gene sequence: CDR1 MGHDK, CDR2 SYGVNS. The CDR3 has 15 amino acids. The CDR3 region has the DNA TGTGCCAGCAGTGTAACCGCAGCAGGCACCGGGGAGCTGTTTTTT. Translating gives CASSVTAAGTGELFF.

The rearrangement links TRBV18 to TRBJ1-1; TRBD1 might be the D (5 bases). This CDR3 comprises 14 residues. V dropped 2 bases and J dropped 6 bases, with 13 bases sitting between them. Per germline, CDR1 KGHSH and CDR2 LQKENI. CDR3 in amino acids: CASSPDSAIPEAFF. In DNA, the CDR3 is TGTGCCAGCTCACCAGACAGCGCGATCCCTGAAGCTTTCTTT.

V gene TRBV7-9 combines with J gene TRBJ2-5; D is possibly TRBD1 (7 bases). Trimming removed 10 bases at V and 2 bases at J, with 11 bases between. CDR1 and CDR2 (germline): SEHNR, FQNEAQ (reference sequence). The CDR3 runs to 12 residues. Written as DNA, the CDR3 is TGTGCCATTGCGGGACAGCAAGAGACCCAGTACTTC. It encodes CAIAGQQETQYF.

The chain has TRBV4-1 and TRBJ2-7, with 10 bases lining up with TRBD1. CDR1 and CDR2 (germline): MGHRA, YSYEKL. CDR3 length: 13 residues. V shed 3 bases, J shed 6 bases, and the junction held 2 bases outside the gene matches. In DNA, the CDR3 is TGCGCCAGCAGCCACCGGACAGGGGGCGAGCAGTACTTC. This encodes CASSHRTGGEQYF.

The J gene is TRBJ1-5, the V gene TRBV18; 8 positions match TRBD1. Germline V gene sequence: CDR1 KGHSH, CDR2 LQKENI. The CDR3 contains 15 residues. V dropped 3 bases and J dropped 0; count of bases not matched to a gene: 1. As DNA, the CDR3 is TGTGCCAGCTCACCGGACAGGGATAGCAATCAGCCCCAGCATTTT. Amino acid sequence: CASSPDRDSNQPQHF. Full variable domain (remainder filled in from reference TRBV18 and TRBJ1-5): NAGVMQNPRHLVRRRGQEARLRCSPMKGHSHVYWYRQLPEEGLKFMVYLQKENIIDESGMPKERFSAEFPKEGPSILRIQQVVRGDSAAYFCASSPDRDSNQPQHFGDGTRLSIL.

V is TRBV6-5 and J is TRBJ2-5; 9 bases align to TRBD2. CDR1 and CDR2 (germline): MNHEY, SVGAGI. The CDR3 sequence is 13 residues long. The V segment lost 6 bases and the J segment 5 bases; nucleotides outside the gene matches: 4. CDR3 nucleotides: TGTGCCAGCAGCCTCAGCGGGGGGGAGACCCAGTACTTC. Amino acids: CASSLSGGETQYF.

This sequence joins TRBV27 and TRBJ1-1; unclear D gene. Germline V lookup: CDR1 MNHEY, CDR2 SMNVEV (reference sequence). This CDR3 region has 14 residues. V was trimmed by 3 bases and J by 7 bases, leaving 15 bases between them. The CDR3 here is CASSFRANFGEAFF. CDR3 nucleotide sequence: TGTGCCAGCAGTTTCCGGGCCAACTTTGGTGAAGCTTTCTTT.

The chain recombines TRBV5-1 with TRBJ2-1; TRBD2 agrees at 13 bases. The V segment lost 4 bases and the J segment 8 bases; nucleotides outside the gene matches: 12. CDR3 length: 17 amino acids. In germline, CDR1 is SGHRS, CDR2 YFSETQ. The CDR3 bases are TGCGCCAGCAGCCGAGACACCGGGACTAGCGGGGCCCATGAGCAGTTCTTC. Translated, it gives CASSRDTGTSGAHEQFF.

This chain joins TRBV2 and TRBJ1-5; D might be TRBD1 (5 bases). The CDR3 length is 15 residues. The ends were cut back, 5 bases at V and 5 bases at J, with 16 bases in the middle. Germline V gene sequence: CDR1 SNHLY, CDR2 FYNNEI. Here the CDR3 reads CASSLWAGRDQPQHF. The CDR3 DNA reads as TGTGCCAGCAGTCTATGGGCAGGGAGGGATCAGCCCCAGCATTTT.

V and J are TRBV15 and TRBJ1-1; TRBD1 matches 7 bases. The V segment lost 1 base and the J segment 2 bases; nucleotides outside the gene matches: 1. The CDR3 loop spans 14 amino acids. Germline V gives CDR1 LNHNV, CDR2 YYDKDF (reference sequence). The CDR3 is CATSRGQGNTEAFF. Written as DNA, the CDR3 is TGTGCCACCAGCAGAGGACAGGGTAACACTGAAGCTTTCTTT.

The chain links TRBV4-2 to TRBJ2-6; D is ambiguous. Looked up from germline, CDR1 is LGHNA and CDR2 is YNFKEQ. Trimming took 0 bases from V and 0 from J, leaving 12 bases between them. The CDR3 runs to 18 residues. The CDR3 sequence is CASSQELPGRSGANVLTF. The CDR3 DNA reads as TGTGCCAGCAGCCAAGAACTCCCGGGCCGCTCTGGGGCCAACGTCCTGACTTTC.

This chain connects TRBV7-9 to TRBJ2-6; no firm D call. Germline V gene data show CDR1 as SEHNR and CDR2 as FQNEAQ (reference sequence). CDR3 size: 14 residues. V was shortened by 5 bases and J by 3 bases, with 8 bases between the two germline ends. The CDR3 DNA sequence: TGTGCCAGCAGCCCTACTATTGGGGCCAACGTCCTGACTTTC. This codes for CASSPTIGANVLTF. The full variable domain, with the rest looked up from reference TRBV7-9 and TRBJ2-6, is DTGVSQNPRHKITKRGQNVTFRCDPISEHNRLYWYRQTLGQGPEFLTYFQNEAQLEKSRLLSDRFSAERPKGSFSTLEIQRTEQGDSAMYLCASSPTIGANVLTFGAGSRLTVL.

The rearrangement links TRBV5-1 to TRBJ1-2; D remains unclear. CDR1 is SGHRS and CDR2 is YFSETQ in the germline V gene. The CDR3 has 15 amino acids. V lost 0 bases and J 0 bases, leaving 9 bases between the germline ends. Written as DNA, the CDR3 is TGCGCCAGCAGCTTGGATACCAGCCCTAACTATGGCTACACCTTC. It translates to CASSLDTSPNYGYTF.

This clone appeared a few times. The V call is TRBV14, the J call TRBJ2-5; 7 bases align to TRBD2. The J segment lost 5 bases and the V segment lost 4 bases, leaving 19 bases of the junction unmatched. The CDR3 runs 18 residues. Germline V gene lookup returns CDR1 SGHDN and CDR2 FVKESK. CDR3 protein: CASSPAGLLIPEMETQYF. In DNA, the CDR3 is TGTGCCAGCAGCCCAGCGGGACTATTAATCCCCGAGATGGAGACCCAGTACTTC.

This clone has only a few counts. This CDR3 reads CASSLGGTQYF. CDR3 DNA: TGTGCCAGCAGCTTAGGAGGGACCCAGTACTTC. This rearrangement joins TRBV7-2 to TRBJ2-5; D remains unclear. Germline V lookup: CDR1 SGHTA, CDR2 FQGNSA. This CDR3 is built from 11 residues. V was shortened by 1 base and J by 7 bases, with 4 bases between the two germline ends.

The chain has TRBV4-1 and TRBJ1-5; D not resolved. The CDR3 is 14 residues long. Germline-derived CDR1 and CDR2 are MGHRA and YSYEKL. The V gene lost 4 bases and the J gene lost 5 bases, with 12 bases spanning the gap. CDR3: CASSPGGMDQPQHF. The DNA of the CDR3 is TGCGCCAGCAGCCCCGGCGGGATGGATCAGCCCCAGCATTTT.

V usage is TRBV10-3 and J usage is TRBJ2-1; possibly TRBD1 or TRBD2 for D (5 bases each). V shed 3 bases and J shed 0 bases, with 21 bases lying between them. In germline, CDR1 is ENHRY, CDR2 SYGVKD. The CDR3 runs to 19 residues. The CDR3, as DNA: TGTGCCATCAGTGACCGCAATATGCTCGGGGCCAGCTCCTACAATGAGCAGTTCTTC. Translated, it gives CAISDRNMLGASSYNEQFF.

This clone showed up just a few times. The gene calls are TRBV29-1 and TRBJ2-6; either TRBD1 or TRBD2 may fit D (5 bases each). Germline CDR1 is SQVTM and CDR2 is ANQGSEA. The germline V and J ends were trimmed by 7 bases and 1 base, with 20 bases remaining between them. The length of the CDR3 is 17 residues. CDR3 in amino acids: CSARLRDPPSGANVLTF. The CDR3 DNA sequence: TGCAGCGCCCGTCTCCGGGACCCACCGTCTGGGGCCAACGTCCTGACTTTC.

The V and J genes are TRBV29-1 and TRBJ2-7, with 11 bases identical to TRBD1. V dropped 3 bases and J dropped 7; count of bases not matched to a gene: 8. The germline V gene encodes CDR1 SQVTM and CDR2 ANQGSEA. This CDR3 region has 14 residues. The CDR3 here is CSVDPGTGGREQYF. CDR3 bases: TGCAGCGTTGATCCCGGGACAGGGGGGAGGGAGCAGTACTTC.

The V call is TRBV13, the J call TRBJ1-1, with D unclear. The germline gives CDR1 PRHDT, CDR2 FYEKMQ (reference sequence). This CDR3 comprises 16 residues. The ends were cut back, 0 bases at V and 0 bases at J, with 11 bases in the middle. CDR3 in DNA: TGTGCCAGCAGCTTAGGGGTCGGGAACATGAACACTGAAGCTTTCTTT. This encodes CASSLGVGNMNTEAFF.

The chain joins TRBV4-1 to TRBJ1-6; D is undetermined. V lost 6 bases, J lost 3 bases, and 18 bases lay in between. CDR3 size: 17 residues. The germline V gene has CDR1 MGHRA and CDR2 YSYEKL. CDR3 nucleotides: TGCGCCAGCAGTCCTTACTTCGGTGGGTTCTATAATTCACCCCTCCACTTT. It translates to CASSPYFGGFYNSPLHF.

This clone was recorded only once. The V and J genes are TRBV27 and TRBJ1-1; TRBD1 matches 7 bases. The germline CDR1 and CDR2 sequences are MNHEY and SMNVEV (reference sequence). The J segment lost 8 bases and the V segment lost 6 bases, leaving 15 bases of the junction unmatched. CDR3 length equals 15 residues. The CDR3 spells CASSLGQVNAAEAFF. The CDR3 coding sequence is TGTGCCAGCAGCCTCGGACAGGTCAACGCCGCCGAAGCTTTCTTT.

The V call is TRBV5-4, the J call TRBJ2-1; D tentatively fits TRBD1 or TRBD2 (6 bases each). This CDR3 region has 15 residues. The V end lost 0 bases, the J end lost 8 bases, and 15 bases lay between the germline ends. Germline CDR1 and CDR2: SGHNT and YYREEE (reference sequence). The CDR3 nucleotides read TGTGCCAGCAGCTTGGTTGGCAGGGGAGGCGATGAGCAGTTCTTC. Translating gives CASSLVGRGGDEQFF.

The chain recombines TRBV9 with TRBJ1-2; 7 bases are a match to TRBD1. The CDR3 covers 14 residues. From germline, CDR1 is SGDLS and CDR2 YYNGEE. Trimming at V came to 3 bases and at J to 4 bases, leaving 6 bases not matched to a gene. The CDR3 nucleotides are TGTGCCAGCAGCGCGTTGGGACAGATCTATGGCTACACCTTC. Translating it yields CASSALGQIYGYTF.